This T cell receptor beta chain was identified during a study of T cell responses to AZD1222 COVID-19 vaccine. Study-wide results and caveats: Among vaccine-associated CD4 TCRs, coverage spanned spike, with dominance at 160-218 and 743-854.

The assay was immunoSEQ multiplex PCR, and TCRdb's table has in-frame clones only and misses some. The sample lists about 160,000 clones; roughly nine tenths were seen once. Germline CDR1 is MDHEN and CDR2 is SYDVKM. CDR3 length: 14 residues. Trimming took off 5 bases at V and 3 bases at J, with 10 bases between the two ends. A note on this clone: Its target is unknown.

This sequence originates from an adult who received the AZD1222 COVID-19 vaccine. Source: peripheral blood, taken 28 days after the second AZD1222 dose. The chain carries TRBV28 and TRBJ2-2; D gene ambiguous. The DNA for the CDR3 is TGTGCCAGCAGTCAAGGGCGAGACACCGGGGAGCTGTTTTTT. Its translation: CASSQGRDTGELFF.